The 32 T cell receptor delta chains listed next were all sequenced from one sample in a study of gamma-delta chains in newborns, infants, children. TCRdb called clones from the reads again using CATT. The repertoire consists of thousands of delta-chain clones, with 0.25% to 0.35% occurring once and the leading ten covering 13%. The sample comprised blood. These TCRs come from a child who was a newborn, infant or young child, either healthy, febrile or measles-vaccinated (not recorded which).

Points on this clone: TCRdb's listed protein matches a much larger clone and diverges from this DNA's translation at residue 6, likely through a read error; the protein shown comes from the DNA. This chain joins TRDV2 and TRDJ3, with a tentative D call TRDD3 (6 bases). Germline assignment: CDR1 GEAIGNYY and CDR2 EKD. This CDR3 has 17 residues. The V and J ends lost 3 bases and 0 bases respectively, with 11 bases between them. In DNA, the CDR3 is TGTGCCTGTGACTACAGGGGGAGCTCCTGGGACACCCGACAGATGTTTTTC. Protein product: CACDYRGSSWDTRQMFF.

For this clone: Only one base separates this from a far larger clonotype, so it likely reflects a read error. At the DNA level, this CDR3 is encoded by other sequences in the same sample as well. This chain links TRDV2 with TRDJ1, with D unclear. There are 13 residues in the CDR3. Germline values: CDR1 GEAIGNYY, CDR2 EKD. Trimming left V 3 bases short and J 8 bases short, with 15 bases between. The CDR3, as DNA: TGTGCCTGTGACTTTATAAGGGGCGACAAACTCATCTTT. This encodes CACDFIRGDKLIF.

Details on this clone: One base away lies a much larger clone, so this may be a sequencing read error. Other DNA sequences in this sample translate to the same CDR3. The chain couples TRDV2 to TRDJ2; TRDD3 aligns across 11 bases. The V gene's germline CDR1 is GEAIGNYY and CDR2 EKD. This CDR3 spans 18 amino acids. CDR3 in amino acids: CACDTPWGIQALTAQLFF. The CDR3 bases are TGTGCCTGTGACACCCCCTGGGGGATACAAGCTTTGACGGCACAACTCTTCTTT.

Comment on this clone: A read error likely explains why the TCRdb protein, taken from a much larger clone, differs from this DNA's translation at residue 10; the protein shown is translated from the DNA. V gene TRDV2 combines with J gene TRDJ2, with TRDD3 matching over 8 bases. Germline V gene data show CDR1 as GEAIGNYY and CDR2 as EKD. Unmatched junction bases numbered 15, after V lost 0 bases and J lost 7 bases. The CDR3 is made up of 18 amino acids. CDR3 sequence: CACDTGLGTRGYLAQLFF. The CDR3 nucleotides read TGTGCCTGTGACACCGGGTTGGGGACTAGGGGATACCTAGCACAACTCTTCTTT.

A note on this clone: For this DNA, TCRdb reports the protein of a much larger clone, which diverges at residue 4, most likely from a read error; the protein presented here is translated directly from the DNA. V gene TRDV2 combines with J gene TRDJ3; 10 positions match TRDD3. The CDR3 has 20 amino acids. Germline lookup yields CDR1 GEAIGNYY and CDR2 EKD. V shed 4 bases and J 0 bases; nucleotides not matched to a gene: 11. Written as DNA, the CDR3 is TGTGCCTGTGAGGCACGATGGGGGATACCAGGCTCCTGGGACACCCGACAGATGTTTTTC. Translation gives CACEARWGIPGSWDTRQMFF.

This clone was picked up a small number of times. The amino acid sequence in TCRdb belongs to a much larger clone and departs from this DNA's translation at residues 4 and 8, likely a sequencing read error; the sequence shown is translated from the DNA. The chain joins TRDV2 to TRDJ3, with TRDD3 identical over 10 bases. Germline V CDR1 and CDR2: GEAIGNYY, EKD. The CDR3 contains 19 residues. Germline trimming cut 4 bases from V and 0 bases from J; bases unmatched to any gene: 8. Written as DNA, the CDR3 is TGTGCCTGTGAGACTGGGGGATCCGGAAGCTCCTGGGACACCCGACAGATGTTTTTC. It yields the protein CACETGGSGSSWDTRQMFF.

With regard to this clone: TCRdb pairs this DNA with a much larger clone's protein that differs at residue 15, likely a read error; the protein shown was translated from the DNA. V and J are TRDV2 and TRDJ3, with D uncertain. Germline CDR1 reads GEAIGNYY; CDR2 reads EKD. The CDR3 is 19 amino acids. CDR3 sequence (DNA): TGTGCCTGTGACACCGCTTTCGGTACTTCTCTTTGGGACACCGGACAGATGTTTTTC. Its translation: CACDTAFGTSLWDTGQMFF.

This clone has a handful of counts. Since a far larger clone is one base different, this is likely a read error. This CDR3 is also generated by other DNA sequences in the sample. The gene calls are TRDV2 and TRDJ2; the D gene is possibly TRDD3 (6 bases). This CDR3 spans 15 amino acids. Trimming cost V 3 bases and J 6 bases, with 16 bases left between them. The germline V gene has CDR1 GEAIGNYY and CDR2 EKD. The CDR3 coding sequence is TGTGCCTGTGACGTACTGGGAGATACTCCAGCACAACTCTTCTTT. It codes for CACDVLGDTPAQLFF.

This clone was counted a few times. TCRdb has a much larger clone's protein, which differs at residue 9 from the translation of this DNA, likely because of a read error; what is shown is the protein translated from the DNA. The rearrangement links TRDV2 to TRDJ2, with 9 bases lining up with TRDD3. The CDR3 length is 16 residues. Germline loops: CDR1 GEAIGNYY, CDR2 EKD. V gave up 1 base and J gave up 1 base; unmatched junction bases: 3. The CDR3 here is CACDTTGGDLTAQLFF. CDR3 nucleotide sequence: TGTGCCTGTGACACTACTGGGGGAGATTTGACAGCACAACTCTTCTTT.

Comment on this clone: The mismatch at residue 4 between this DNA's translation and the TCRdb protein of a much larger clone likely reflects a read error; the protein shown is translated from the DNA. V is TRDV2 and J is TRDJ1; 8 bases fit TRDD3. The J segment lost 0 bases and the V segment lost 4 bases, leaving 9 bases of the junction unmatched. Germline CDR1 reads GEAIGNYY; CDR2 reads EKD. The CDR3 sequence is 16 residues long. The CDR3 loop is CACETYWGPHTDKLIF. In DNA form, the CDR3 reads TGTGCCTGTGAAACCTACTGGGGGCCACACACCGATAAACTCATCTTT.

This clone was seen more than once but under ten times. The protein recorded in TCRdb matches a much larger clone and deviates from this DNA's translation at residue 9, suggesting a read error; the protein here is obtained by translating the DNA. V and J are TRDV2 and TRDJ3, with 7 bases lining up with TRDD3. The CDR3 runs 18 residues. CDR1 GEAIGNYY and CDR2 EKD come from the germline V gene. J was trimmed by 0 bases and V by 0 bases; bases with no gene match: 4. This CDR3 reads CACDTGGFGSWDTRQMFF. CDR3 sequence (DNA): TGTGCCTGTGACACCGGGGGATTTGGCTCCTGGGACACCCGACAGATGTTTTTC.

This clone has a handful of counts. The protein in TCRdb stems from a much larger clone and differs at residue 11 from this DNA's translation, likely a read error; here the protein is translated from the DNA. The V gene is TRDV2, the J gene TRDJ3, with 12 bases identical to TRDD3. Germline loops: CDR1 GEAIGNYY, CDR2 EKD. The CDR3 extends over 18 amino acids. This chain's CDR3 is CACDSTGGYSRDTRQMFF. In nucleotides, the CDR3 is TGTGCCTGTGACAGTACTGGGGGATACTCCCGGGACACCCGACAGATGTTTTTC.

A few counts support this clone. TCRdb records a much larger clone's protein for this DNA, with a difference at residue 12 that likely arises from a read error; the protein given is the translation of the DNA. This chain connects TRDV2 to TRDJ3; TRDD3 matches at 9 bases. J lost 2 bases, V lost 3 bases, and 13 bases had no gene match. CDR3 length equals 20 residues. The germline V gene encodes CDR1 GEAIGNYY and CDR2 EKD. CDR3: CACDRTGGRLSAWDTRQMFF. The CDR3 coding sequence is TGTGCCTGTGACCGTACTGGGGGACGACTTAGCGCCTGGGACACCCGACAGATGTTTTTC.

Turning to this clone: The TCRdb record carries a much larger clone's protein, which differs from this DNA's translation at residue 10; a read error is the likely cause, and the protein listed here is the DNA translation. The chain is built from TRDV2 and TRDJ1; 8 bases agree with TRDD3. This CDR3 contains 18 residues. With V trimmed by 3 bases and J by 2 bases, 16 bases remained unmatched. CDR1 is GEAIGNYY and CDR2 is EKD in the germline V gene. The CDR3 nucleotides are TGTGCCTGTGACGCCGGGGTACATTACCGGGGGATAACCGATAAACTCATCTTT. This encodes CACDAGVHYRGITDKLIF.

Notes on this clone: A far larger clone is one base from this, pointing to a likely read error. Other DNA sequences in the same sample also yield this CDR3. J is TRDJ3 and V is TRDV2; 9 nucleotides agree with TRDD3. V lost 3 bases, J lost 0 bases, and 11 bases stayed unmatched. Germline CDR1 reads GEAIGNYY; CDR2 reads EKD. This CDR3 region has 20 residues. As DNA, the CDR3 is TGTGCCTGTGACCGTACTGGGGGACGGCTTAGCTCCTGGGACACCCGACAGATGTTTTTC. It translates to CACDRTGGRLSSWDTRQMFF.

Worth noting for this clone: One base separates it from a far larger clone, so it is likely a read error. Other DNA sequences within the sample encode an identical CDR3. This rearrangement joins TRAV29/DV5 to TRDJ3; D may be TRDD3 (6 bases). The germline gives CDR1 NSMFDY, CDR2 ISSIKDK. V shed 2 bases and J shed 0 bases, with 9 bases lying between them. The CDR3 contains 16 residues. Written as DNA, the CDR3 is TGTGCAGCAAGTGGGGGGTACTCCTGGGACACCCGACAGATGTTTTTC. This codes for CAASGGYSWDTRQMFF. The whole variable domain, filled in from reference TRAV29/DV5 and TRDJ3, reads DQQVKQNSPSLSVQEGRISILNCDYTNSMFDYFLWYKKYPAEGPTFLISISSIKDKNEDGRFTVFLNKSAKHLSLHIVPSQPGDSAVYFCAASGGYSWDTRQMFFGTGIKLFVEP.

In the case of this clone: A far larger clone lies a single base away; this is likely a read error. Distinct nucleotide sequences in the sample also encode this CDR3. This sequence joins TRDV2 and TRDJ3; 11 nucleotides agree with TRDD3. This CDR3 comprises 18 residues. Germline CDR1 and CDR2: GEAIGNYY and EKD. The trim removed 1 base at V and 4 bases at J, leaving 5 bases unmatched. The CDR3 protein is CACDTGGYGSWDTRQMFF. The CDR3 DNA sequence: TGTGCCTGTGACACTGGGGGATACGGCTCTTGGGACACCCGACAGATGTTTTTC.

A note on this clone: This sequence is one base from a far larger clone and is likely a read error. Other nucleotide sequences in the sample specify the same CDR3. The rearrangement links TRDV2 to TRDJ3; TRDD3 matches at 8 bases. V gave up 3 bases and J gave up 0 bases; unmatched junction bases: 6. The CDR3 has 18 amino acids. In germline, CDR1 is GEAIGNYY, CDR2 EKD. In DNA, the CDR3 is TGTGCCTGTGACCCTACTGGGGGTGTCTCCTGGGACACCCGACAGATGTTTTTC. The encoded protein is CACDPTGGVSWDTRQMFF.

A note on this clone: The mismatch at residue 9 between this DNA's translation and the TCRdb protein of a much larger clone likely reflects a read error; the protein shown is translated from the DNA. The rearrangement uses TRDV2 and TRDJ2; possibly TRDD3 for D (5 bases). This CDR3 comprises 17 residues. V dropped 7 bases and J dropped 4 bases, with 24 bases sitting between them. Germline lookup yields CDR1 GEAIGNYY and CDR2 EKD. In DNA form, the CDR3 reads TGTGCCTGCGTCCCAGTAAATGGGGTATCAGGGACAGCACAACTCTTCTTT. Its protein is CACVPVNGVSGTAQLFF.

A few counts support this clone. TCRdb attributes to this sequence the protein of a much larger clone, which differs from the DNA translation at residue 8; a read error is likely, and the protein displayed is translated from the DNA. This CDR3 reads CACDVLGYQSTDKLIF. For the CDR3, the DNA is TGTGCCTGTGACGTACTGGGGTACCAATCCACCGATAAACTCATCTTT. This rearrangement joins TRDV2 to TRDJ1, with 7 nucleotides matching TRDD3. The germline CDR1 and CDR2 sequences are GEAIGNYY and EKD. V lost 3 bases, J lost 1 base, and 10 bases stayed unmatched. The CDR3 has 16 amino acids.

This clone appeared a few times. TCRdb's protein for this DNA is that of a much larger clone and differs from the translation at residue 5, likely a read error; the protein shown is the DNA translation. This chain's CDR3 is CAASTSGTWTGKRPWDTRQMFF. CDR3 DNA: TGTGCAGCAAGCACCTCGGGTACGTGGACTGGGAAAAGGCCCTGGGACACCCGACAGATGTTTTTC. The V call is TRAV29/DV5, the J call TRDJ3; D is perhaps TRDD3 (6 bases). The germline gives CDR1 NSMFDY, CDR2 ISSIKDK. CDR3 length: 22 amino acids. With 1 base removed from V and 2 bases from J, the gap between germline ends came to 28 bases.

A few counts support this clone. TCRdb pairs this DNA with a much larger clone's protein that differs at residue 9, likely a read error; the protein shown was translated from the DNA. The chain recombines TRDV1 with TRDJ2, with 13 bases that match TRDD3. The V segment lost 8 bases and the J segment 0 bases; nucleotides outside the gene matches: 18. The germline V gene has CDR1 TSWWSYY and CDR2 QGS. CDR3 length: 21 amino acids. The CDR3 is CALRYSPAHWGIRSLTAQLFF. The CDR3 DNA reads as TGTGCTCTTAGGTATAGTCCCGCGCACTGGGGGATACGTTCTTTGACAGCACAACTCTTCTTT.

Comment on this clone: The translation of this DNA and the TCRdb protein of a much larger clone differ at residue 6, probably owing to a read error; the protein shown here is translated from the DNA. The gene calls are TRDV2 and TRDJ3; unclear D gene. The CDR3 length is 16 residues. Germline V gene sequence: CDR1 GEAIGNYY, CDR2 EKD. Trimming took off 0 bases at V and 3 bases at J, with 8 bases between the two ends. CDR3: CACDTAGYWDTRQMFF. The DNA for the CDR3 is TGTGCCTGTGACACCGCGGGTTACTGGGACACCCGACAGATGTTTTTC.

By proportion, this clone is large (0.1 to 1%). Other DNA sequences in the same sample also yield this CDR3. V is TRDV2 and J is TRDJ3; TRDD3 matches 7 bases. There are 15 residues in the CDR3. CDR1 is GEAIGNYY and CDR2 is EKD in the germline V gene. With V trimmed by 3 bases and J by 2 bases, 0 bases remained unmatched. The CDR3 sequence is CACDWGTWDTRQMFF. The DNA for the CDR3 is TGTGCCTGTGACTGGGGGACCTGGGACACCCGACAGATGTTTTTC.

The table lists this clone with a few counts. With only one base between it and a far larger clone, this is likely a read error. The identical CDR3 is also encoded by other nucleotide sequences in the sample. V and J are TRDV2 and TRDJ2; TRDD3 matches 12 bases. The CDR3 runs 18 residues. Germline CDR1 and CDR2: GEAIGNYY and EKD. The trim removed 0 bases at V and 11 bases at J, leaving 15 bases unmatched. In DNA form, the CDR3 reads TGTGCCTGTGACACCGGGTTGGGGACTGGGGGATACCTAGCGCAACTCTTCTTT. As protein: CACDTGLGTGGYLAQLFF.

This clone was detected a few times. One base separates it from a far larger clone, so it is likely a read error. Other DNA sequences in this sample translate to the same CDR3. The chain links TRDV2 to TRDJ3; 8 nucleotides align to TRDD3. Per germline, CDR1 GEAIGNYY and CDR2 EKD. The CDR3 is 18 amino acids. CDR3 sequence (DNA): TGTGCCTGTGACACCGTACTGGGGGGCTCCTGGGACACCCGACAGATGTTCTTC. Translation: CACDTVLGGSWDTRQMFF.

This clone has just a few counts. This likely reflects a read error, since a far larger clone is one base away. Other nucleotide sequences from this sample produce the same CDR3. The chain employs TRAV29/DV5 and TRDJ2, with TRDD3 matching 9 bases. The CDR3 extends over 16 amino acids. The germline V gene has CDR1 NSMFDY and CDR2 ISSIKDK. In DNA form, the CDR3 reads TGTGCCGCAAGCGAGGTCGGGCTGGGGGATACAGCACAACTCTTCTTT. Amino acid sequence: CAASEVGLGDTAQLFF.

Worth noting for this clone: The protein held in TCRdb is that of a much larger clone and does not match this DNA's translation at residue 13, likely because of a read error; the protein shown is translated from the DNA. The chain carries TRDV2 and TRDJ2, with 10 bases identical to TRDD3. Per the germline V gene, CDR1 is GEAIGNYY and CDR2 is EKD. The CDR3 consists of 15 residues. As DNA, the CDR3 is TGTGCCTGTGACATACTGGGGGATTTGACAGCACAACCCTTCTTT. It is translated as CACDILGDLTAQPFF.

The sample holds a few counts of this clone. The protein TCRdb lists belongs to a much larger clone and differs from this DNA's translation at residue 8, which points to a read error; the protein shown is made from the DNA. V and J are TRDV2 and TRDJ3, with a tentative D call TRDD3 (5 bases). This CDR3 has 19 amino acids. V lost 0 bases to trimming and J lost 0 bases, with 14 bases between them. Per germline, CDR1 GEAIGNYY and CDR2 EKD. CDR3 DNA: TGTGCCTGTGACACCGTACTGGAGGACAGCTCCTGGGACACCCGACAGATGTTTTTC. It codes for CACDTVLEDSSWDTRQMFF.

Within the sample, this clone is large. Other DNA sequences in the sample encode the same CDR3. The V call is TRDV2, the J call TRDJ3; 12 bases agree with TRDD3. CDR1 and CDR2 from the germline V gene are GEAIGNYY and EKD. V gave up 3 bases and J gave up 0 bases; unmatched junction bases: 8. This CDR3 is built from 20 residues. CDR3 bases: TGTGCCTGTGACTCTCCCGCTGGGGGATACGTCTCCTGGGACACCCGACAGATGTTTTTC. This encodes CACDSPAGGYVSWDTRQMFF.

This clone is large in the sample. The sample contains more than one DNA sequence encoding this CDR3. This chain uses TRDV2 with TRDJ3; the match to TRDD3 covers 13 bases. This CDR3 spans 22 amino acids. Germline assignment: CDR1 GEAIGNYY and CDR2 EKD. Trimming removed 1 base from V and 2 bases from J; junction bases left unmatched: 13. The CDR3 is CACDTPTTGGYELTWDTRQMFF. CDR3 DNA: TGTGCCTGTGACACACCCACTACTGGGGGATACGAACTGACCTGGGACACCCGACAGATGTTTTTC.

This clone was counted a few times. The translation of this DNA and the TCRdb protein of a much larger clone differ at residue 16, probably owing to a read error; the protein shown here is translated from the DNA. This CDR3 reads CACDTAWGVFSSWDTQQMFF. Written as DNA, the CDR3 is TGTGCCTGTGACACCGCCTGGGGGGTTTTCAGCTCCTGGGACACCCAACAGATGTTTTTC. The chain combines TRDV2 with TRDJ3, with 7 bases matching TRDD3. Per germline, CDR1 GEAIGNYY and CDR2 EKD. This CDR3 spans 20 amino acids.